This entry lists 10 T cell receptor beta chains sequenced from one sample in a study of blood T cell repertoires in COVID-19. TCRdb's copy holds only in-frame clones and misses some; the assay was immunoSEQ multiplex PCR. The sample shows about 25,000 clones, approximately 90% of them seen only once. Sequencing was done on a sample of peripheral blood. The receptors come from a man in his 70s with acute or convalescent COVID-19.

The rearrangement joins TRBV6-1 to TRBJ2-7; the D is unclear. The CDR3 totals 14 residues. The germline gives CDR1 MNHNS, CDR2 SASEGT. V lost 1 base to trimming and J lost 3 bases, with 10 bases between them. This CDR3 is CASSEVVGVYEQYF. CDR3 DNA sequence: TGTGCCAGCAGTGAAGTAGTCGGAGTCTACGAGCAGTACTTC.

A single count supports this clone. The J gene is TRBJ2-2, the V gene TRBV5-1, with D possibly TRBD2 on 5 matching bases. Germline loops: CDR1 SGHRS, CDR2 YFSETQ. V was clipped by 1 base and J by 6 bases, with 13 bases between them. There are 15 residues in the CDR3. The CDR3 protein is CASSLSLAMAGELFF. DNA of the CDR3: TGCGCCAGCAGCTTGTCTCTAGCAATGGCCGGGGAGCTGTTTTTT.

The chain carries TRBV7-3 and TRBJ1-2, with D perhaps matching TRBD1 (5 bases). The CDR3 consists of 13 residues. Trimming removed 5 bases from V and 7 bases from J, with 14 bases in between. CDR1 is SGHTA and CDR2 is FQGTGA in the germline V gene. CDR3 protein: CASSRGREGGYTF. Here the CDR3 DNA reads TGTGCCAGCAGCCGGGGCAGGGAGGGTGGCTACACCTTC. The entire variable domain, with the rest obtained from reference TRBV7-3 and TRBJ1-2, is as follows: GAGVSQTPSNKVTEKGKYVELRCDPISGHTALYWYRQSLGQGPEFLIYFQGTGAADDSGLPNDRFFAVRPEGSVSTLKIQRTERGDSAVYLCASSRGREGGYTFGSGTRLTVV.

V usage is TRBV19 and J usage is TRBJ2-2; 8 bases map to TRBD1. The CDR3 consists of 16 residues. Germline CDR1 LNHDA, CDR2 SQIVND (reference sequence). With V trimmed by 4 bases and J by 6 bases, 10 bases remained unmatched. For the CDR3, the DNA is TGTGCCAGTAGTACTTCTGGCAGGGGGCGCCCCGGGGAGCTGTTTTTT. Translation: CASSTSGRGRPGELFF.

The chain recombines TRBV6-5 with TRBJ2-7; 9 bases map to TRBD1. The trim removed 6 bases at V and 4 bases at J, leaving 10 bases unmatched. The CDR3 runs 15 residues. Germline lookup yields CDR1 MNHEY and CDR2 SVGAGI. The CDR3 nucleotides are TGTGCCAGCAGCCCATACAAAGGACAGGGGTACGAGCAGTACTTC. It specifies CASSPYKGQGYEQYF.

This rearrangement joins TRBV6-6 to TRBJ1-1; D not resolved. V lost 2 bases, J lost 3 bases, and 4 bases lay in between. The length of the CDR3 is 12 residues. Germline CDR1 and CDR2: MNHNY and SVGAGI (reference sequence). The CDR3 region has the DNA TGTGCCAGCAGTTACCGGGACACTGAAGCTTTCTTT. It yields the protein CASSYRDTEAFF.

This chain joins TRBV6-1 and TRBJ1-5; D not resolved. Trimming removed 0 bases at V and 0 bases at J, with 9 bases between. The CDR3 extends over 16 amino acids. Germline V gene sequence: CDR1 MNHNS, CDR2 SASEGT. CDR3 bases: TGTGCCAGCAGTGAAGCGGAGAGATATAGCAATCAGCCCCAGCATTTT. Translating gives CASSEAERYSNQPQHF.

This chain uses TRBV30 with TRBJ2-5; D is uncertain. The V gene lost 4 bases and the J gene lost 5 bases, with 17 bases spanning the gap. CDR3 length: 14 amino acids. Germline-derived CDR1 and CDR2 are GTSNPN and SVGIG (reference sequence). The CDR3 DNA follows: TGTGCCTGGAAAGAGTCTGGGTCGAGGGAGACCCAGTACTTC. Its translation is CAWKESGSRETQYF.

This chain uses TRBV5-1 with TRBJ1-4; no clear D gene. CDR1 and CDR2 (germline): SGHRS, YFSETQ. The CDR3 loop spans 14 amino acids. With 5 bases removed from V and 2 bases from J, the gap between germline ends came to 10 bases. The CDR3 here is CASSRGFTNEKLFF. Written as DNA, the CDR3 is TGCGCCAGCAGTCGGGGTTTTACTAATGAAAAACTGTTTTTT. Looking up the rest from reference TRBV5-1 and TRBJ1-4 gives the full variable domain: KAGVTQTPRYLIKTRGQQVTLSCSPISGHRSVSWYQQTPGQGLQFLFEYFSETQRNKGNFPGRFSGRQFSNSRSEMNVSTLELGDSALYLCASSRGFTNEKLFFGSGTQLSVL.

The sample holds one count of this clone. The rearrangement links TRBV19 to TRBJ1-6; 7 nucleotides match TRBD1. The trim removed 2 bases at V and 10 bases at J, leaving 5 bases unmatched. This CDR3 has 14 amino acids. Germline V gene sequence: CDR1 LNHDA, CDR2 SQIVND (reference sequence). CDR3 in DNA: TGTGCCAGTAGTATACCGACAGGGACCTCACCCCTCCACTTT. It translates to CASSIPTGTSPLHF.